This T cell receptor (beta chain) was profiled in a study of T cell changes during pregnancy in multiple sclerosis. The repertoire was sequenced with immunoSEQ multiplex PCR; TCRdb's copy has only in-frame clones and lacks some. The profile shows fewer than 30,000 clones, 85% to 95% of them singletons. This clone was seen once. The V end was cut by 0 bases, the J end by 5 bases, with 19 bases between. Germline CDR1 reads MRHNA; CDR2 reads SNTAGT. This CDR3 has 17 residues. Sequencing was performed on CD8+ T cells from peripheral blood mononuclear cells, taken before pregnancy. This chain joins TRBV6-4 and TRBJ2-5; no clear D gene. The TCR was taken from a female donor with multiple sclerosis, enrolled in a pregnancy study. As DNA, the CDR3 is TGTGCCAGCAGTGACTCGAGGCCCCCCGATCATTCCGAGACCCAGTACTTC. This sequence encodes CASSDSRPPDHSETQYF.